This T cell receptor (beta chain) is from a study of Tregs in tolerant kidney transplant recipients. General study points: Findings come from small patient numbers and require larger validation.

CD4+CD25+CD127- Tregs, CD4+CD25- non-Tregs, CD4 and CD8 cells were sorted. Comments on this clone: The antigen is undetermined.

Method: immunoSEQ multiplex PCR; TCRdb's copy keeps in-frame clones and lacks some. The data contain approximately 260,000 clones, approximately 84% of them singletons. The clonotype was recovered from a human donor in good health. What was sequenced was CD4+ T cells from blood.

CDR3 protein: CASFGGRSASSSNQPQHF. The DNA of the CDR3 is TGTGCCTCCTTTGGGGGCAGATCCGCGAGCTCAAGCAATCAGCCCCAGCATTTT. The J gene is TRBJ1-5, the V gene TRBV19, with D perhaps matching TRBD1 (6 bases). V lost 11 bases to trimming and J lost 1 base, with 27 bases between them. The germline V gene encodes CDR1 LNHDA and CDR2 SQIVND (reference sequence). The CDR3 length is 18 residues. The entire variable domain, with the rest obtained from reference TRBV19 and TRBJ1-5, is as follows: DGGITQSPKYLFRKEGQNVTLSCEQNLNHDAMYWYRQDPGQGLRLIYYSQIVNDFQKGDIAEGYSVSREKKESFPLTVTSAQKNPTAFYLCASFGGRSASSSNQPQHFGDGTRLSIL.